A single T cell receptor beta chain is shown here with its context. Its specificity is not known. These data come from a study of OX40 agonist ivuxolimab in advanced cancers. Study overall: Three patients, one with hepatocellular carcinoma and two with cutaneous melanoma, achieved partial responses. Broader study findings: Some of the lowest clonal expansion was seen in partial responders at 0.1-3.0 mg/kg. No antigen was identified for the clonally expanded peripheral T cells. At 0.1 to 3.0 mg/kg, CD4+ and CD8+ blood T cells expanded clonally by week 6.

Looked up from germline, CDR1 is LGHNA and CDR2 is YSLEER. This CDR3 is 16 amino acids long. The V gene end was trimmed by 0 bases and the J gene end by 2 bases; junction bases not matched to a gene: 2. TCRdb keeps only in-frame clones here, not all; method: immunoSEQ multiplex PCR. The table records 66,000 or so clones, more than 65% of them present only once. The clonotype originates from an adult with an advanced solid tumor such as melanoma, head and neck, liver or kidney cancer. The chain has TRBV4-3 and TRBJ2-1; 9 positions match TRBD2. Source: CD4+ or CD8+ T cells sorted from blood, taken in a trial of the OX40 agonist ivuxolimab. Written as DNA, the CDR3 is TGCGCCAGCAGCCAAGAAGGCGGGGGGGCCTACAATGAGCAGTTCTTC. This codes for CASSQEGGGAYNEQFF.